The clone carrying this T cell receptor (beta chain) was seen only once. The CDR3 runs to 15 residues. V lost 2 bases to trimming and J lost 1 base; unmatched junction nucleotides: 5. In germline, CDR1 is SGHRS, CDR2 YFSETQ. These data belong to a study of T cell responses to AZD1222 COVID-19 vaccine. The repertoire was sequenced with immunoSEQ multiplex PCR; TCRdb's copy has only in-frame clones and lacks some. The sample gives about 130,000 clones, about nine tenths of which show up once; roughly a sixth is in the top ten. The sequencing used peripheral blood, collected on day 0 of MenACWY control vaccination. The chain combines TRBV5-1 with TRBJ2-7; 8 nucleotides align to TRBD1. This clonotype was sampled from an adult in good health. The CDR3 sequence: CASSFRTGLSYEQYF. DNA of the CDR3: TGCGCCAGCAGCTTTCGGACAGGGCTTTCCTACGAGCAGTACTTC.